These 2 T cell receptor beta chains share one sample of origin, sequenced in a study of shared clonotypes between healthy human individuals (dated by TCRdb to between 2020 and 2021). Receptors were amplified or captured by the immunoSEQ multiplex PCR assay. This immuneACCESS table, as held by TCRdb, lists in-frame sequences with V and J called but not all clones. Of the missing ones, under half trace to an unresolved V gene in checked studies; the others have no known cause. In all, the sample holds about 2.1 million clones, and around 93% of those were seen once. More than 1.5% of the sample is held by the ten biggest clonotypes. CD8 naive samples were CD45RO-negative cells positively selected for CCR7, giving a CD45RA+CCR7+ population that excluded TemRA cells. The material sequenced was naive CD8+ T cells from PBMCs. The cell subset or site label here, explained by the study, means: CD45RA+CCR7+. These receptors came from a young man in good health. Some clones in this sample may be carry-over from other donors' samples.

This chain uses TRBV19 with TRBJ2-1; TRBD2 agrees at 9 bases. The CDR3 is 14 residues long. V shed 10 bases and J 0 bases; nucleotides not matched to a gene: 4. CDR1 is LNHDA, CDR2 SQIVND, per germline (reference sequence). The CDR3 reads CATLAGSSYNEQFF. CDR3 in DNA: TGTGCCACCCTAGCGGGGAGCTCCTACAATGAGCAGTTCTTC. Full variable domain (missing parts from reference TRBV19 and TRBJ2-1): DGGITQSPKYLFRKEGQNVTLSCEQNLNHDAMYWYRQDPGQGLRLIYYSQIVNDFQKGDIAEGYSVSREKKESFPLTVTSAQKNPTAFYLCATLAGSSYNEQFFGPGTRLTVL.

This chain joins TRBV7-9 and TRBJ1-5; D perhaps matches TRBD1 (5 bases). Germline V gives CDR1 SEHNR, CDR2 FQNEAQ (reference sequence). The CDR3 is made up of 14 amino acids. Trimming pared 6 bases from V and 7 bases from J, leaving 16 bases between. The CDR3 sequence is CASSPESGGQPQHF. CDR3 sequence (DNA): TGTGCCAGCAGTCCCGAGAGCGGGGGACAGCCCCAGCATTTT.